The TCR beta chain described here comes from a study of OX40 agonist ivuxolimab in advanced cancers. CDR3 size: 12 residues. V dropped 1 base and J dropped 5 bases, with 3 bases sitting between them. CDR1 and CDR2 (germline): KGHSH, LQKENI. TCRdb keeps only in-frame clones here, not all; method: immunoSEQ multiplex PCR. This sample has about 45,000 clones; around 84% occur once, and the top ten carry roughly 2.6%. The table lists this clone with a few counts. This TCR was sampled from an adult with an advanced solid tumor such as melanoma, head and neck, liver or kidney cancer. The chain is built from TRBV18 and TRBJ2-1; D is undetermined. The source was CD4+ or CD8+ T cells sorted from blood, collected in a trial of the OX40 agonist ivuxolimab. The CDR3 coding sequence is TGTGCCAGCTCACCACATAACAATGAGCAGTTCTTC. Translation gives CASSPHNNEQFF.